Below are 27 T cell receptor beta chains sequenced from a single sample in a study of T cell responses to AZD1222 COVID-19 vaccine. Measured with immunoSEQ multiplex PCR; TCRdb has only the in-frame clones, and not every one. The data contain 60,000 to 80,000 clones, approximately 90% of them seen just once; the ten biggest clones take up 4.9%. The sequencing used peripheral blood, collected on day 0 of AZD1222 vaccination. These receptors were taken from an adult in good health.

V gene TRBV3-1 (or the pseudogene TRBV3-2) combines with J gene TRBJ2-2; 9 bases agree with TRBD1. CDR3 length: 17 residues. V lost 2 bases and J lost 1; bases outside the gene matches: 5. CDR1 is LGHDT, CDR2 YNNKEL, per germline (reference sequence). CDR3 region: CASSQRSGQGNTGELFF. The CDR3 bases are TGTGCCAGCAGCCAAAGGTCGGGACAGGGGAACACCGGGGAGCTGTTTTTT.

This clone occurred once. This sample includes further DNA sequences coding for the same CDR3. V is TRBV5-1 and J is TRBJ2-1; 9 nucleotides align to TRBD2. Germline lookup yields CDR1 SGHRS and CDR2 YFSETQ. V lost 0 bases to trimming and J lost 7 bases; unmatched junction nucleotides: 5. CDR3 length: 15 residues. The CDR3 spells CASSLGSGGRNEQFF. The CDR3 bases are TGCGCCAGCAGCTTGGGTAGCGGGGGTAGGAATGAGCAGTTCTTC.

This chain joins TRBV27 and TRBJ2-1, with TRBD1 as a possible D gene (6 bases). The CDR3 covers 11 residues. V lost 3 bases to trimming and J lost 10 bases, with 7 bases between them. CDR1 is MNHEY, CDR2 SMNVEV, per germline (reference sequence). The CDR3 spells CASSFDREQFF. CDR3 nucleotide sequence: TGTGCCAGCAGTTTCGACAGGGAGCAGTTCTTC.

This clone was observed a single time. V usage is TRBV3-1 (or the pseudogene TRBV3-2) and J usage is TRBJ1-4, with D hard to call. This CDR3 has 16 residues. The V end lost 2 bases, the J end lost 7 bases, and 17 bases lay between the germline ends. The germline CDR1 and CDR2 sequences are LGHDT and YNNKEL (reference sequence). DNA for the CDR3: TGTGCCAGCAGCCAAAGGTCGGGCCTTGGTGCTGAAAAACTGTTTTTT. As protein: CASSQRSGLGAEKLFF.

The V call is TRBV11-2, the J call TRBJ1-1; D is unresolved. This CDR3 is 14 amino acids long. CDR1 SGHAT and CDR2 FQNNGV come from the germline V gene. The V and J ends lost 1 base and 1 base respectively, with 7 bases between them. The CDR3 DNA reads as TGTGCCAGCAGCTTAGGGCCGTGGAACACTGAAGCTTTCTTT. The encoded protein is CASSLGPWNTEAFF.

This chain links TRBV6-1 with TRBJ1-5; the D is unclear. Germline lookup yields CDR1 MNHNS and CDR2 SASEGT. This CDR3 is built from 13 residues. V gave up 2 bases and J gave up 6 bases, with 8 bases separating them. Written as DNA, the CDR3 is TGTGCCAGCAGTGAAACGGATGGTCAGCCCCAGCATTTT. It translates to CASSETDGQPQHF.

The chain has TRBV10-1 and TRBJ2-3; a possible D gene is TRBD2 (5 bases). Germline V lookup: CDR1 WNHNN, CDR2 SYGVQD (reference sequence). The V end lost 4 bases, the J end lost 1 base, and 9 bases lay between the germline ends. The CDR3 runs 14 residues. The CDR3 loop reads CASSVLARTDTQYF. The CDR3 DNA sequence: TGCGCCAGCAGTGTTCTAGCCCGCACAGATACGCAGTATTTT.

The chain links TRBV2 to TRBJ2-1, with 8 bases lining up with TRBD2. CDR1 is SNHLY and CDR2 is FYNNEI in the germline V gene. After removal of 5 bases from V and 10 bases from J, the junction contained 13 bases not matched to a gene. CDR3 size: 15 residues. This CDR3 is CASSPTPGGRTEQFF. As DNA, the CDR3 is TGTGCCAGCAGTCCAACCCCGGGAGGGCGCACAGAGCAGTTCTTC.

This chain uses TRBV19 with TRBJ2-6; D gene unclear. Trimming cost V 9 bases and J 0 bases, with 9 bases left between them. The CDR3 covers 14 residues. CDR1 is LNHDA, CDR2 SQIVND, per germline (reference sequence). Here the CDR3 reads CASLPTSGANVLTF. The CDR3 nucleotides read TGTGCCAGCCTCCCCACCTCTGGGGCCAACGTCCTGACTTTC. Combining the CDR3 with reference TRBV19 and TRBJ2-6 gives the whole variable domain DGGITQSPKYLFRKEGQNVTLSCEQNLNHDAMYWYRQDPGQGLRLIYYSQIVNDFQKGDIAEGYSVSREKKESFPLTVTSAQKNPTAFYLCASLPTSGANVLTFGAGSRLTVL.

The chain combines TRBV7-2 with TRBJ1-2, with unresolved D. The V end lost 3 bases, the J end lost 4 bases, and 12 bases lay between the germline ends. The CDR3 extends over 14 amino acids. CDR1 is SGHTA and CDR2 is FQGNSA in the germline V gene. The CDR3 here is CASSLGRSLYGYTF. CDR3 sequence (DNA): TGTGCCAGCAGCTTGGGCCGCTCACTCTATGGCTACACCTTC.

This clone was recorded a few times. The V call is TRBV12-3 or TRBV12-4, the J call TRBJ1-2; no definite D call. This CDR3 comprises 11 residues. V was pared by 4 bases and J by 8 bases, with 8 bases between. DNA of the CDR3: TGTGCCAGCAGTTCGGGGTTAGGCTACACCTTC. Protein sequence: CASSSGLGYTF.

This clone was counted once. The rearrangement uses TRBV2 and TRBJ1-1, with TRBD1 matching 7 bases. Germline assignment: CDR1 SNHLY and CDR2 FYNNEI. The CDR3 is 14 residues long. V lost 7 bases and J lost 0; bases outside the gene matches: 5. The CDR3 here is CASTIDRVNTEAFF. The CDR3 DNA is TGTGCCAGCACTATCGACAGGGTGAACACTGAAGCTTTCTTT.

There are a few counts of this clone. This chain links TRBV5-4 with TRBJ2-5, with 9 bases matching TRBD1. The V gene end was trimmed by 3 bases and the J gene end by 5 bases; junction bases not matched to a gene: 5. Per the germline V gene, CDR1 is SGHNT and CDR2 is YYREEE (reference sequence). The CDR3 covers 14 residues. DNA of the CDR3: TGTGCCAGCAGCTCACAGGGGGCGGGCGAGACCCAGTACTTC. Translating gives CASSSQGAGETQYF.

This sequence joins TRBV5-5 and TRBJ1-4, with D possibly being TRBD1 (6 bases). The V gene's germline CDR1 is SGHKS and CDR2 YYEKEE (reference sequence). CDR3 length: 15 amino acids. V lost 0 bases and J 8 bases, leaving 14 bases between the germline ends. DNA of the CDR3: TGTGCCAGCAGCTTGGACCCCGGGACAAGAGAAAAACTGTTTTTT. Amino acid sequence: CASSLDPGTREKLFF.

The chain carries TRBV21-1 and TRBJ1-2; TRBD1 is taken as the D call from the table, unchecked against the DNA. TRBV21-1 is tagged as a pseudogene. The CDR3 runs 14 residues. The CDR3 DNA reads TGTGCCAGCAGCATAACCGGGACAGGCTATGGCTACACCTTC. Amino acid sequence: CASSITGTGYGYTF.

The chain combines TRBV18 with TRBJ2-5, with D perhaps matching TRBD1 or TRBD2 (6 bases each). The length of the CDR3 is 16 residues. V was cut by 4 bases and J by 1 base, with 16 bases left in between. Germline V gives CDR1 KGHSH, CDR2 LQKENI. The CDR3: CASSLLPGALQETQYF. DNA for the CDR3: TGTGCCAGCTCACTGCTCCCGGGGGCGCTCCAAGAGACCCAGTACTTC. Complete variable domain (other parts from reference TRBV18 and TRBJ2-5): NAGVMQNPRHLVRRRGQEARLRCSPMKGHSHVYWYRQLPEEGLKFMVYLQKENIIDESGMPKERFSAEFPKEGPSILRIQQVVRGDSAAYFCASSLLPGALQETQYFGPGTRLLVL.

The chain joins TRBV3-1 (or the pseudogene TRBV3-2) to TRBJ2-1, with D perhaps matching TRBD1 (6 bases). Germline values: CDR1 LGHDT, CDR2 YNNKEL (reference sequence). CDR3 length: 14 residues. The V and J ends lost 5 bases and 10 bases respectively, with 18 bases between them. Here the CDR3 DNA reads TGTGCCAGCAGCTCAGGGACATCGGGCGGCGAGCAGTTCTTC. Amino acids: CASSSGTSGGEQFF.

There are a few counts of this clone. The gene calls are TRBV18 and TRBJ1-2; no reliable D call. Trimming stripped 2 bases from V and 2 bases from J, with 15 bases between. Germline-derived CDR1 and CDR2 are KGHSH and LQKENI. This CDR3 has 16 residues. The CDR3 region is CASSPRSSGPNYGYTF. CDR3 DNA: TGTGCCAGCTCACCAAGGAGTTCCGGACCCAACTATGGCTACACCTTC. Based on the CDR3 plus reference TRBV18 and TRBJ1-2, the full variable domain is NAGVMQNPRHLVRRRGQEARLRCSPMKGHSHVYWYRQLPEEGLKFMVYLQKENIIDESGMPKERFSAEFPKEGPSILRIQQVVRGDSAAYFCASSPRSSGPNYGYTFGSGTRLTVV.

The chain uses TRBV24-1 and TRBJ2-1, with TRBD2 identical over 10 bases. The CDR3 consists of 16 residues. With V trimmed by 3 bases and J by 8 bases, 9 bases remained unmatched. The germline gives CDR1 KGHDR, CDR2 SFDVKD. The DNA of the CDR3 is TGTGCCACCAGTGATCGTAGCGGGGGGTCTTTCTATGAGCAGTTCTTC. It translates to CATSDRSGGSFYEQFF.

This clone was found a few times. This chain connects TRBV18 to TRBJ1-1; D possibly corresponds to TRBD1 (5 bases). Germline V CDR1 and CDR2: KGHSH, LQKENI. The CDR3 spans 15 residues. Deletions cut 3 bases from V and 4 bases from J, with 15 bases between. CDR3 loop: CASSPQKGRGTEAFF. The CDR3 nucleotides are TGTGCCAGCTCACCTCAGAAGGGGCGAGGCACTGAAGCTTTCTTT.

V usage is TRBV29-1 and J usage is TRBJ2-1; perhaps TRBD1 as D (7 bases). With 3 bases removed from V and 7 bases from J, the gap between germline ends came to 16 bases. The CDR3 length is 14 residues. The germline gives CDR1 SQVTM, CDR2 ANQGSEA. As DNA, the CDR3 is TGCAGCGTTGAGAGAGCGGAGGGGGCGAATGAGCAGTTCTTC. As protein: CSVERAEGANEQFF.

This chain links TRBV5-1 with TRBJ2-3; no clear D. Germline V CDR1 and CDR2: SGHRS, YFSETQ. With 4 bases removed from V and 2 bases from J, the gap between germline ends came to 14 bases. The CDR3 extends over 15 amino acids. The CDR3 DNA is TGCGCCAGCAGCCCCTTAATACTGAACACAGATACGCAGTATTTT. Amino acid sequence: CASSPLILNTDTQYF.

This chain uses TRBV4-1 with TRBJ1-4, with TRBD1 identical over 8 bases. Trimming cost V 3 bases and J 5 bases; bases outside gene matches: 5. The CDR3 covers 15 residues. CDR1 and CDR2 from the germline V gene are MGHRA and YSYEKL. For the CDR3, the DNA is TGCGCCAGCAGCCAGGGGGACAGGAAAAATGAAAAACTGTTTTTT. Translated: CASSQGDRKNEKLFF.

The chain joins TRBV6-5 to TRBJ2-1; 14 bases line up with TRBD2. The V and J ends lost 6 bases and 7 bases, in that order; junction bases with no gene match: 5. CDR1 is MNHEY, CDR2 SVGAGI, per germline. The CDR3 extends over 15 amino acids. CDR3: CASRSGTSGGNEQFF. The CDR3, as DNA: TGTGCCAGCAGATCCGGGACTAGCGGGGGAAATGAGCAGTTCTTC.

The chain couples TRBV18 to TRBJ2-7; TRBD2 aligns across 9 bases. The V gene's germline CDR1 is KGHSH and CDR2 LQKENI. CDR3 length: 15 residues. Trimming cost V 2 bases and J 4 bases; bases outside gene matches: 6. In DNA form, the CDR3 reads TGTGCCAGCTCACCAGGCGGGGGGGCATCGTACGAGCAGTACTTC. It yields the protein CASSPGGGASYEQYF. The entire variable domain, with the rest obtained from reference TRBV18 and TRBJ2-7, is as follows: NAGVMQNPRHLVRRRGQEARLRCSPMKGHSHVYWYRQLPEEGLKFMVYLQKENIIDESGMPKERFSAEFPKEGPSILRIQQVVRGDSAAYFCASSPGGGASYEQYFGPGTRLTVT.

The rearrangement links TRBV3-1 (or the pseudogene TRBV3-2) to TRBJ1-1; 7 bases map to TRBD1. The length of the CDR3 is 14 residues. Germline CDR1 and CDR2: LGHDT and YNNKEL (reference sequence). With 5 bases clipped from V and 5 bases from J, the junction kept 8 bases outside the gene matches. Written as DNA, the CDR3 is TGTGCCAGCAGCGGAAACAGGGGCGGGACTGAAGCTTTCTTT. It yields the protein CASSGNRGGTEAFF.

This sequence joins TRBV4-1 and TRBJ2-7; 10 positions agree with TRBD1. V gave up 4 bases and J gave up 4 bases; unmatched junction bases: 7. The germline V gene encodes CDR1 MGHRA and CDR2 YSYEKL. This CDR3 is 15 amino acids long. The CDR3 DNA is TGCGCCAGCAGCCGCGGACAGGGGGTTTCTTACGAGCAGTACTTC. Its translation: CASSRGQGVSYEQYF.